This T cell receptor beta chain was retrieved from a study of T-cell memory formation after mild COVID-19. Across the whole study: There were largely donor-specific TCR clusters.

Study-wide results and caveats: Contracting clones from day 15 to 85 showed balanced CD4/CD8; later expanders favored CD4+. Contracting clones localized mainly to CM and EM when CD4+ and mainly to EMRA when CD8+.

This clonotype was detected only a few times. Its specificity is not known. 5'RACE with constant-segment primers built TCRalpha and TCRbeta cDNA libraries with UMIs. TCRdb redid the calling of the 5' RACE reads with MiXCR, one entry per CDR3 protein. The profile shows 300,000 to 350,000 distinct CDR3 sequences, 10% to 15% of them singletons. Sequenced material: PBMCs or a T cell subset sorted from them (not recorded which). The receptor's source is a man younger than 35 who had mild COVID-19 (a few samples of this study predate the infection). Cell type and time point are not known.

CDR3 sequence (DNA): TGTGCCAGCAGGCAGAGGGCGATATCCGGGGAGCTGTTTTTT. This gives the protein CASRQRAISGELFF. The rearrangement joins TRBV28 to TRBJ2-2, with a possible D match to TRBD2 (5 bases). The V gene's germline CDR1 is MDHEN and CDR2 SYDVKM. The germline V and J ends were trimmed by 6 bases and 6 bases, with 14 bases remaining between them. CDR3 size: 14 residues.